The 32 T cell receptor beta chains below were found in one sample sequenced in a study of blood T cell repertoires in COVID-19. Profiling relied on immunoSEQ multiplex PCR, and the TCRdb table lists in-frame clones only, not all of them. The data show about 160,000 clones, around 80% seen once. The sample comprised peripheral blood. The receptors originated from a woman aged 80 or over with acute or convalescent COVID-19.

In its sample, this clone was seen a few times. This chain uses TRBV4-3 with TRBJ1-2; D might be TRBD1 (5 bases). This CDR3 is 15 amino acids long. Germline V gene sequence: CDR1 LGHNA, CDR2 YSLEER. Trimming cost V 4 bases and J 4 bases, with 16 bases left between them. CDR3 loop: CASSPGQHQGYGYTF. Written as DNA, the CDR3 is TGCGCCAGCAGCCCAGGACAACACCAGGGCTATGGCTACACCTTC.

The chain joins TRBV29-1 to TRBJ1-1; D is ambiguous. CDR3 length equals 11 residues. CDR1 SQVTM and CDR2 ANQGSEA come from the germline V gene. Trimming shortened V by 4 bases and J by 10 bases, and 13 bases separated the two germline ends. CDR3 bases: TGCAGCGTTGTCGGGGTCGGCGGAGCTTTCTTT. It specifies CSVVGVGGAFF.

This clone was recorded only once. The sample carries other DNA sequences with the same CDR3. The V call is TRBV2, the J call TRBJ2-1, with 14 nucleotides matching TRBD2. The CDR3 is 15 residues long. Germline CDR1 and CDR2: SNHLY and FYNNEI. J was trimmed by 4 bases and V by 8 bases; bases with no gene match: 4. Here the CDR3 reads CASRRLAGGYNEQFF. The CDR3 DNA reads TGTGCCAGCCGACGACTAGCGGGGGGGTACAATGAGCAGTTCTTC.

CDR3 region: CASKPTGAAYNEQFF. The CDR3 DNA reads TGTGCCAGTAAACCGACAGGGGCTGCCTACAATGAGCAGTTCTTC. This chain joins TRBV19 and TRBJ2-1; TRBD1 matches at 8 bases. Germline lookup yields CDR1 LNHDA and CDR2 SQIVND (reference sequence). The CDR3 extends over 15 amino acids. Unmatched junction bases numbered 7, after V lost 7 bases and J lost 2 bases.

For the CDR3, the DNA is TGTGCCAGTAGTATAATAGCTAGCGGGAGGATCAATGAGCAGTTCTTC. Encoded protein: CASSIIASGRINEQFF. J is TRBJ2-1 and V is TRBV19; 11 nucleotides line up with TRBD2. Per the germline V gene, CDR1 is LNHDA and CDR2 is SQIVND (reference sequence). CDR3 length: 16 amino acids. The V segment lost 2 bases and the J segment 6 bases; nucleotides outside the gene matches: 6.

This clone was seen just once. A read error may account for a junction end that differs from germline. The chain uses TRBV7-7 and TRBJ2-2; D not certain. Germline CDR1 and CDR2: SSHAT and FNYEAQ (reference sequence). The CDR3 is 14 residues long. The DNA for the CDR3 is TGTGCTAGCAGCTTTAGACAGAACACCGGGGAGCTGTTTTTT. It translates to CASSFRQNTGELFF.

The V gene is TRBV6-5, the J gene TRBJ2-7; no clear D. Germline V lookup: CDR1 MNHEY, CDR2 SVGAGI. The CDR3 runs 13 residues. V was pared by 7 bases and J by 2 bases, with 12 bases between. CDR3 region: CASTSEVTYEQYF. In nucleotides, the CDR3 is TGTGCCAGCACATCAGAGGTTACCTACGAGCAGTACTTC.

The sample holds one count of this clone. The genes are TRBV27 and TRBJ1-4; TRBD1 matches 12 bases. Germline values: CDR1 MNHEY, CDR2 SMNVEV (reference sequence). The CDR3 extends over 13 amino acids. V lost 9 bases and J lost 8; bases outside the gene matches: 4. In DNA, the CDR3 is TGTGCCAGTGGGACAGGGGGCGTCGAAAAACTGTTTTTT. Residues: CASGTGGVEKLFF.

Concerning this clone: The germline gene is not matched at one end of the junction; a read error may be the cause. CDR3 in amino acids: CASSYKRTSGPEDF. CDR3 DNA: TGTGCCAGCAGTTACAAAAGGACTAGCGGTCCGGAGGACTTC. The chain combines TRBV6-2 or TRBV6-3 with TRBJ2-7, with 10 bases matching TRBD2. Germline V gene lookup returns CDR1 MNHEY and CDR2 SVGEGT. CDR3 length: 14 amino acids.

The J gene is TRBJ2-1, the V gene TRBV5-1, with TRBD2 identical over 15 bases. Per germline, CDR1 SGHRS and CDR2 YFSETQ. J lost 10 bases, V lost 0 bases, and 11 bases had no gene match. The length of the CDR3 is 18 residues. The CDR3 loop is CASSLARTSGRALPEQFF. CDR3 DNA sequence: TGCGCCAGCAGCTTGGCAAGGACTAGCGGGAGGGCCTTACCGGAGCAGTTCTTC.

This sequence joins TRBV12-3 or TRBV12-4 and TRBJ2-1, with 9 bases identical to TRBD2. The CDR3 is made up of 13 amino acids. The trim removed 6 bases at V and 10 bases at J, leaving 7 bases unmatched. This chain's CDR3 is CASSSLAGTEQFF. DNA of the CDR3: TGTGCCAGCAGCTCTCTAGCGGGGACAGAGCAGTTCTTC.

The CDR3 sequence: CASSFAIHLMQGLHEQYF. The CDR3 bases are TGTGCCAGCAGCTTTGCCATTCACCTAATGCAGGGGTTACACGAGCAGTACTTC. The V call is TRBV7-8, the J call TRBJ2-7; D is perhaps TRBD1 (6 bases). This CDR3 has 18 amino acids. Trimming left V 3 bases short and J 5 bases short, with 26 bases between. Germline loops: CDR1 SGHVS, CDR2 FQNEAQ.

The CDR3 loop reads CSARLSTEAFF. The CDR3 DNA reads TGCAGTGCTAGGCTCAGCACTGAAGCTTTCTTT. The chain employs TRBV20-1 and TRBJ1-1, with D uncertain. The germline CDR1 and CDR2 sequences are DFQATT and SNEGSKA (reference sequence). V lost 3 bases and J 4 bases, leaving 6 bases between the germline ends. The CDR3 is 11 residues long.

CDR3 region: CASSQATGFLGYTF. The CDR3 DNA follows: TGTGCCAGCAGCCAGGCTACAGGGTTTTTAGGCTACACCTTC. This chain joins TRBV4-2 and TRBJ1-2; D might be TRBD1 (6 bases). The V end was cut by 3 bases, the J end by 8 bases, with 16 bases between. The CDR3 length is 14 residues. Looked up from germline, CDR1 is LGHNA and CDR2 is YNFKEQ.

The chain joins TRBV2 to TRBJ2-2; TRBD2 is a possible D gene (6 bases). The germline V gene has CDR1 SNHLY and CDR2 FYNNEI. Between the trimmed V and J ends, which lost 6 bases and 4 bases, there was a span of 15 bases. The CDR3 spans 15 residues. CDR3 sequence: CASRPGSSPTGELFF. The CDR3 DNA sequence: TGTGCCAGCAGACCCGGGAGTTCCCCCACCGGGGAGCTGTTTTTT.

The CDR3 region is CASSSPDRGNYGYTF. In nucleotides, the CDR3 is TGTGCCAGCAGCTCCCCGGACAGGGGTAACTATGGCTACACCTTC. The chain recombines TRBV7-2 with TRBJ1-2, with 9 bases that match TRBD1. The CDR3 loop spans 15 amino acids. Germline assignment: CDR1 SGHTA and CDR2 FQGNSA. With 4 bases clipped from V and 1 base from J, the junction kept 4 bases outside the gene matches.

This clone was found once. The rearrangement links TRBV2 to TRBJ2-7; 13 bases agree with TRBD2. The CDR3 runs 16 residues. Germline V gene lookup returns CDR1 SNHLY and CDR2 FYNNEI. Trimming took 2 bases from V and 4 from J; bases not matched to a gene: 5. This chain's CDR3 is CASSEIGTSGMYEQYF. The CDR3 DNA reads TGTGCCAGCAGTGAAATTGGGACTAGCGGGATGTACGAGCAGTACTTC.

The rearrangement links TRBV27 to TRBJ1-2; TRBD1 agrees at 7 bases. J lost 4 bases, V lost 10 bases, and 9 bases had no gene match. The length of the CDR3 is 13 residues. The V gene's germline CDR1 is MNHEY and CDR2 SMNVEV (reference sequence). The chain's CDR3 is CANSDRPSYGYTF. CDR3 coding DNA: TGTGCCAACTCGGACAGGCCCTCCTATGGCTACACCTTC.

The CDR3 coding sequence is TGTGCCAGCAGTGAAGCCACAGTAGCGGGAGAGGAATACTTC. It yields the protein CASSEATVAGEEYF. The J gene is TRBJ2-4, the V gene TRBV2; 9 bases map to TRBD2. Germline CDR1 is SNHLY and CDR2 is FYNNEI. The CDR3 has 14 amino acids. Trimming cost V 0 bases and J 16 bases; bases outside gene matches: 10.

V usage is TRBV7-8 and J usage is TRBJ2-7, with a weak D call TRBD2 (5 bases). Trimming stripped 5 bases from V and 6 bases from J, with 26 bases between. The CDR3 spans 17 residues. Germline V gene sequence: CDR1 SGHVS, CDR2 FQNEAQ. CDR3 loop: CASSDRPARGMWGEQYF. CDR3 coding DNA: TGTGCCAGCAGCGATAGACCGGCTCGGGGAATGTGGGGCGAGCAGTACTTC.

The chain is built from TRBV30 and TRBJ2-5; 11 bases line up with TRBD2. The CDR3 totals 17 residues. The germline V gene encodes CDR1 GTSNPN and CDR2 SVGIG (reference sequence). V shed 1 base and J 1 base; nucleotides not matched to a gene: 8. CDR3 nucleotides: TGTGCCTGGAGTGGATATAGCGGGGGGGCCCCCCAAGAGACCCAGTACTTC. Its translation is CAWSGYSGGAPQETQYF.

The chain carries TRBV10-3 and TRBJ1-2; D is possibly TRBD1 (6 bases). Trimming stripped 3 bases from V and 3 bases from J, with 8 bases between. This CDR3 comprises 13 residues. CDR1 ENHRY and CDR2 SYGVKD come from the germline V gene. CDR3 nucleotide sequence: TGTGCCATCAGTGAAAACAGGGACTATGGCTACACCTTC. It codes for CAISENRDYGYTF.

The CDR3 DNA is TGTGCCAGCAGCTTAGCCGGGGGGGGCCCCCTCCACTTT. It specifies CASSLAGGGPLHF. The chain employs TRBV7-9 and TRBJ1-6; a weak D match, TRBD1 (6 bases). Trimming took 0 bases from V and 13 from J, leaving 10 bases between them. Germline CDR1 reads SEHNR; CDR2 reads FQNEAQ (reference sequence). The CDR3 runs to 13 residues.

In DNA, the CDR3 is TGTGCCAGCAGCCGACAGGGACGCCAAGAGACCCAGTACTTC. Protein product: CASSRQGRQETQYF. The chain couples TRBV2 to TRBJ2-5; 7 bases are a match to TRBD1. The CDR3 has 14 amino acids. Germline values: CDR1 SNHLY, CDR2 FYNNEI. V gave up 6 bases and J gave up 1 base; unmatched junction bases: 5.

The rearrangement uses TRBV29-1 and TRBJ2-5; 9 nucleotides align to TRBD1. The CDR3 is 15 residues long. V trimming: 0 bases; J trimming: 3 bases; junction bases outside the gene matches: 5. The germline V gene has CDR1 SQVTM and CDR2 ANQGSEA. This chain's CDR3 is CSVEDERTGEETQYF. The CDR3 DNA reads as TGCAGCGTTGAAGATGAACGGACAGGGGAAGAGACCCAGTACTTC.

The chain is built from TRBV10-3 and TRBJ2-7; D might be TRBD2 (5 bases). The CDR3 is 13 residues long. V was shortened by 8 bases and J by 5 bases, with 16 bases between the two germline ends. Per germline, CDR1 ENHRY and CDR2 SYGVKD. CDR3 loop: CAISGSEENEQYF. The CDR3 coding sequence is TGTGCCATCTCTGGCTCGGAGGAGAACGAGCAGTACTTC.

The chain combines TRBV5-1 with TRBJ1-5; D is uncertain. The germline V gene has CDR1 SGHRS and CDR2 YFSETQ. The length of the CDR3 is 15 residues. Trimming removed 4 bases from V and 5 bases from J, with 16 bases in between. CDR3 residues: CASSVDPRGDQPQHF. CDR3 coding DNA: TGCGCCAGCAGCGTGGACCCCCGAGGCGATCAGCCCCAGCATTTT.

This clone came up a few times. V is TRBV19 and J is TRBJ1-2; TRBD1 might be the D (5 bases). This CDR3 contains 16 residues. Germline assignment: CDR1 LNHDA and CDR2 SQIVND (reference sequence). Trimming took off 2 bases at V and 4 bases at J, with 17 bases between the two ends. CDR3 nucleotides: TGTGCCAGTAGTATAAAGGGAGGGGAAGGCCGCTATGGCTACACCTTC. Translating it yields CASSIKGGEGRYGYTF.

The CDR3, as DNA: TGTGCCAGCAGCTTAAGCCCTTCCCAAGAGACCCAGTACTTC. Its protein is CASSLSPSQETQYF. The chain uses TRBV13 and TRBJ2-5; D is unresolved. This CDR3 contains 14 residues. V lost 2 bases and J lost 1, with 8 bases in between. Germline CDR1 and CDR2: PRHDT and FYEKMQ (reference sequence). Full variable domain (remainder filled in from reference TRBV13 and TRBJ2-5): AAGVIQSPRHLIKEKRETATLKCYPIPRHDTVYWYQQGPGQDPQFLISFYEKMQSDKGSIPDRFSAQQFSDYHSELNMSSLELGDSALYFCASSLSPSQETQYFGPGTRLLVL.

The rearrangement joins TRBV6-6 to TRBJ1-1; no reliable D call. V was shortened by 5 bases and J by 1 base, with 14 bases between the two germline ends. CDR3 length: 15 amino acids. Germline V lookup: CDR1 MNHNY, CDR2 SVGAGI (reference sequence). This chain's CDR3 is CASSVGGRGNTEAFF. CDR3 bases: TGTGCCAGCAGTGTAGGCGGGAGAGGGAACACTGAAGCTTTCTTT.

CDR3 nucleotides: TGCAGTGCTAGTGACAGGCCCTTTGAAAAACTGTTTTTT. It yields the protein CSASDRPFEKLFF. The chain employs TRBV20-1 and TRBJ1-4; a weak D match, TRBD1 (6 bases). The CDR3 runs 13 residues. Trimming stripped 3 bases from V and 7 bases from J, with 12 bases between. Per germline, CDR1 DFQATT and CDR2 SNEGSKA (reference sequence).

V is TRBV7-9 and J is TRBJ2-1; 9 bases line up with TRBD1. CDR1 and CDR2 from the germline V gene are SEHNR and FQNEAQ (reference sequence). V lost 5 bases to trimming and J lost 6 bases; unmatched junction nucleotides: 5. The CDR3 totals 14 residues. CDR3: CASSPQGAGNEQFF. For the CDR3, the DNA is TGTGCCAGCAGCCCACAGGGGGCGGGCAATGAGCAGTTCTTC. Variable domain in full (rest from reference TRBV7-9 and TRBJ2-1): DTGVSQNPRHKITKRGQNVTFRCDPISEHNRLYWYRQTLGQGPEFLTYFQNEAQLEKSRLLSDRFSAERPKGSFSTLEIQRTEQGDSAMYLCASSPQGAGNEQFFGPGTRLTVL.